This passage covers 6 T cell receptor beta chains from one sample sequenced in a study of T cells in Graves' hyperthyroidism and ophthalmopathy. The CDR3 regions of TCR beta were amplified from RNA transcripts. A set of HTBI primers served as the primers for a first-round RT-PCR of the TCR CDR3. Via MiXCR, TCRdb re-called the multiplex PCR reads, giving one row per CDR3 protein. The data contain some 720,000 distinct CDR3 sequences, 16% of them singletons. Sequencing was performed on blood. These receptors all stem from a man aged 18 to 29 with Graves' hyperthyroidism.

This clonotype occurred a few times. The rearrangement uses TRBV28 and TRBJ2-1, with D hard to call. V gave up 2 bases and J gave up 9 bases, with 11 bases separating them. This CDR3 comprises 13 residues. CDR1 and CDR2 (germline): MDHEN, SYDVKM. This CDR3 reads CASSLGLGFEQFF. CDR3 coding DNA: TGTGCCAGCAGTTTAGGGCTGGGTTTTGAGCAGTTCTTC.

Many counts were recorded for this clonotype. The chain combines TRBV7-8 with TRBJ2-3; unclear D gene. Germline-derived CDR1 and CDR2 are SGHVS and FQNEAQ. The CDR3 contains 17 residues. Trimming took 1 base from V and 0 from J, leaving 14 bases between them. The CDR3 reads CASSLGIGPESTDTQYF. In nucleotides, the CDR3 is TGTGCCAGCAGCTTAGGGATAGGACCGGAAAGCACAGATACGCAGTATTTT.

The chain joins TRBV7-7 to TRBJ2-7; TRBD2 matches at 8 bases. The V gene's germline CDR1 is SSHAT and CDR2 FNYEAQ (reference sequence). Losses at the gene ends were 5 bases for V and 3 bases for J; bases not matched to a gene: 9. The CDR3 is made up of 15 amino acids. The CDR3 protein is CASSPAAGGVYEQYF. The CDR3 DNA sequence: TGTGCCAGCAGCCCCGCCGCGGGAGGAGTCTACGAGCAGTACTTC.

This chain connects TRBV11-3 to TRBJ2-1; 9 bases match TRBD2. V gave up 5 bases and J gave up 7 bases; unmatched junction bases: 12. The CDR3 spans 16 residues. Per the germline V gene, CDR1 is SGHNT and CDR2 is YENEEA. The CDR3: CASSGLAGREENEQFF. The DNA for the CDR3 is TGTGCCAGCAGCGGTCTAGCGGGAAGGGAGGAAAATGAGCAGTTCTTC.

The table lists this clonotype with many counts. The V and J genes are TRBV28 and TRBJ2-1; TRBD1 or TRBD2 may be the D gene (5 bases each). This CDR3 spans 15 amino acids. CDR1 is MDHEN, CDR2 SYDVKM, per germline. V lost 6 bases, J lost 4 bases, and 16 bases lay in between. CDR3 sequence (DNA): TGTGCCAGCAGCTCGATAGGGGAGAAGTACAATGAGCAGTTCTTC. It is translated as CASSSIGEKYNEQFF.

This clonotype was observed at least ten times. The chain uses TRBV28 and TRBJ2-3; the D is unclear. The CDR3 loop spans 13 amino acids. CDR1 is MDHEN, CDR2 SYDVKM, per germline. Deletions cut 5 bases from V and 0 bases from J, with 6 bases between. CDR3 residues: CASSVDSTDTQYF. In DNA form, the CDR3 reads TGTGCCAGCAGTGTGGACAGCACAGATACGCAGTATTTT.